Below are 8 T cell receptor beta chains sequenced from a single sample in a study of cytomegalovirus exposure and HLA in healthy donors listed by TCRdb under 2017. The method behind the library was the immunoSEQ multiplex PCR assay. For the multiplex PCR, a mixture combining 60 forward primers for TCR Vbeta segments and 13 reverse primers for TCR Jbeta segments was used. As stored in TCRdb, this immuneACCESS dataset retains in-frame rearrangements with V and J assigned. A fraction of the clones does not appear; measured against another copy, unresolved V genes explain less than half of the discrepancy, and the remainder lacks a known reason. This sample has about 180,000 clones in its table, and roughly 77% of those were observed once. The ten most abundant clones make up about 1.9% of the sample. Sequencing input: PBMCs. All receptors come from a woman aged 30 to 39 in good health and CMV-seronegative.

This clone appeared a few times. The chain links TRBV19 to TRBJ1-5; D is undetermined. The CDR3 covers 20 residues. Trimming stripped 2 bases from V and 0 bases from J, with 23 bases between. Per germline, CDR1 LNHDA and CDR2 SQIVND (reference sequence). CDR3 in DNA: TGTGCCAGTAGTATAATCGCCACTGGACGGGGTCCGTATAGCAATCAGCCCCAGCATTTT. It yields the protein CASSIIATGRGPYSNQPQHF. The full variable domain, its missing parts supplied by reference TRBV19 and TRBJ1-5, is DGGITQSPKYLFRKEGQNVTLSCEQNLNHDAMYWYRQDPGQGLRLIYYSQIVNDFQKGDIAEGYSVSREKKESFPLTVTSAQKNPTAFYLCASSIIATGRGPYSNQPQHFGDGTRLSIL.

The chain recombines TRBV10-3 with TRBJ1-1; no clear D gene. The CDR3 is 17 residues long. Germline lookup yields CDR1 ENHRY and CDR2 SYGVKD. Trimming pared 10 bases from V and 1 base from J, leaving 25 bases between. Here the CDR3 reads CATTVSGDDLGNTEAFF. CDR3 nucleotides: TGTGCCACCACAGTGTCGGGAGATGATTTGGGGAACACTGAAGCTTTCTTT.

V gene TRBV30 combines with J gene TRBJ1-2, with a tentative D call TRBD1 (6 bases). The CDR3 is 13 amino acids. The germline V gene encodes CDR1 GTSNPN and CDR2 SVGIG (reference sequence). V lost 0 bases, J lost 4 bases, and 9 bases lay in between. The CDR3 is CAWSVGGAYGYTF. Written as DNA, the CDR3 is TGTGCCTGGAGTGTGGGGGGGGCCTATGGCTACACCTTC.

This rearrangement joins TRBV6-1 to TRBJ1-2; TRBD1 matches at 9 bases. After removal of 4 bases from V and 3 bases from J, the junction contained 9 bases not matched to a gene. The length of the CDR3 is 16 residues. The germline CDR1 and CDR2 sequences are MNHNS and SASEGT. CDR3 sequence (DNA): TGTGCCAGCAGTGCTACATGGACAGGGGAAGACTATGGCTACACCTTC. Encoded protein: CASSATWTGEDYGYTF.

The V gene is TRBV2, the J gene TRBJ1-5, with a weak D call TRBD1 (5 bases). V was pared by 5 bases and J by 7 bases, with 18 bases between. Germline V gives CDR1 SNHLY, CDR2 FYNNEI. This CDR3 comprises 15 residues. DNA for the CDR3: TGTGCCAGCAGTAAGGAATGGTCGGAGGGGCAGCCCCAGCATTTT. This encodes CASSKEWSEGQPQHF.

The genes are TRBV4-2 and TRBJ2-2; 10 bases are a match to TRBD1. Germline CDR1 LGHNA, CDR2 YNFKEQ. After removal of 2 bases from V and 0 bases from J, the junction contained 15 bases not matched to a gene. The CDR3 has 21 amino acids. The CDR3 DNA follows: TGTGCCAGCAGCCAAAGAGGGTTGGGACAGGGGCAAGGTTCGAACACCGGGGAGCTGTTTTTT. Its protein is CASSQRGLGQGQGSNTGELFF.

The CDR3 DNA reads TGTGCCAGCAGTGCCGCGACAGGGACTGGCTACACCTTC. Amino acids: CASSAATGTGYTF. The chain carries TRBV6-4 and TRBJ1-2; the match to TRBD1 covers 7 bases. V dropped 4 bases and J dropped 7; count of bases not matched to a gene: 6. This CDR3 comprises 13 residues. CDR1 and CDR2 from the germline V gene are MRHNA and SNTAGT.

V is TRBV25-1 and J is TRBJ1-5; D possibly corresponds to TRBD1 (5 bases). CDR1 and CDR2 from the germline V gene are MGHDK and SYGVNS. V lost 3 bases and J 5 bases, leaving 8 bases between the germline ends. The CDR3 has 13 amino acids. CDR3 bases: TGTGCCAGCAGTGACAGGGTGGATCAGCCCCAGCATTTT. It encodes CASSDRVDQPQHF.